A selection of T cell receptor beta chains follows, all from one sample in a study of blood T cell repertoires in COVID-19. Libraries were prepared by immunoSEQ multiplex PCR; TCRdb keeps only in-frame clonotypes and omits some of them. This sample has roughly 100,000 clones, with about 91% found just once. Sequencing was done on a sample of peripheral blood. These receptors came from a man between 18 and 35 years old with acute or convalescent COVID-19. The CDR3 runs from the conserved cysteine through the conserved F or W. D genes are given only for firm matches.

TRBV4-1,TRBJ2-7,-,TGCGCCAGCAGCCAAGGAGCGTACACCGCCTACGAGCAGTACTTC,CASSQGAYTAYEQYF
TRBV9,TRBJ1-1,TRBD1,TGTGCCAGCAGCCCCCGACAGGGGAGTACTGAAGCTTTCTTT,CASSPRQGSTEAFF
TRBV30,TRBJ2-5,TRBD2,TGTGCCTGGAGTGCCCGGGCGGGGGGATCACATGAGACCCAGTACTTC,CAWSARAGGSHETQYF
TRBV3-1/TRBV3-2,TRBJ2-7,TRBD2,TGTGCCAGCAGCCAGACGGGAGGGACTAGCGGCTCCTACGAGCAGTACTTC,CASSQTGGTSGSYEQYF
TRBV7-2,TRBJ1-5,-,TGTGCCAGCAGCCTGTACGGCGGTAGCAATCAGCCCCAGCATTTT,CASSLYGGSNQPQHF
TRBV2,TRBJ1-4,-,TGTGCCAGCAGTAGGGGTTGGACAACTAATGAAAAACTGTTTTTT,CASSRGWTTNEKLFF
TRBV4-1,TRBJ1-5,TRBD1,TGCGCCAGCAGCCAGGTCGCCGAGGGGGCAGGGCGGCTGTATAGCAATCAGCCCCAGCATTTT,CASSQVAEGAGRLYSNQPQHF
TRBV5-1,TRBJ1-1,TRBD1,TGCGCCAGCGCGGGACAGGGGGCAGAGAGGGCTTTCTTT,CASAGQGAERAFF
TRBV18,TRBJ1-1,TRBD1,TGTGCCAGCTCACCACTGGCAGGGGGCACTGAAGCTTTCTTT,CASSPLAGGTEAFF
TRBV5-1,TRBJ1-1,TRBD1,TGCGCCAGCAGCTTGCAGGGGGGTGACACTGAAGCTTTCTTT,CASSLQGGDTEAFF
TRBV15,TRBJ2-2,TRBD2,TGTGCCACCAGCAGAGAATGGAGTAGCGGGAAGAGTAACACCGGGGAGCTGTTTTTT,CATSREWSSGKSNTGELFF
TRBV11-2,TRBJ1-1,-,TGTGCCAGCAGCCCTATAGCCTCAGGGACTGAAGCTTTCTTT,CASSPIASGTEAFF
TRBV9,TRBJ1-3,-,TGTGCCAGCAGCGTAGGTGGTGGGGAGACTGGAAACACCATATATTTT,CASSVGGGETGNTIYF
TRBV6-5,TRBJ1-2,TRBD1,TGTGCCAGCAGTTCCGACAGGGCCCATAACTATGGCTACACCTTC,CASSSDRAHNYGYTF
TRBV5-6,TRBJ1-3,-,TGTGCCAGCAGCTTGATCGGGGAGGGCTCTGGAAACACCATATATTTT,CASSLIGEGSGNTIYF